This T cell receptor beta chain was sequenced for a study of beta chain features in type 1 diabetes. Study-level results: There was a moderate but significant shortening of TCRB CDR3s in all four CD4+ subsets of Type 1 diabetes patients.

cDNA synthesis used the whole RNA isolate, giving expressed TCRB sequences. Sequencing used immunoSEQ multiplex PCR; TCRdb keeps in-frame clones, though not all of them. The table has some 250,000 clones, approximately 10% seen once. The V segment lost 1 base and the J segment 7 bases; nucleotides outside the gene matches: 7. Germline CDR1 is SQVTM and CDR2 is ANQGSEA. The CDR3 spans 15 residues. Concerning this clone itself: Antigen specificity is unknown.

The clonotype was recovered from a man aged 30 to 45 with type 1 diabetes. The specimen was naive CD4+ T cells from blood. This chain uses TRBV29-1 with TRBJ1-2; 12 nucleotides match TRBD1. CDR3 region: CSVEGAGTGGPGYTF. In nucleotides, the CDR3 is TGCAGCGTTGAAGGGGCCGGGACAGGGGGCCCTGGCTACACCTTC.